These 19 T cell receptor beta chains originate from one sample sequenced in a study of cytomegalovirus exposure and HLA in healthy donors. The PCR had 60 Vbeta and 13 Jbeta primers. Generated by immunoSEQ multiplex PCR, the TCRdb table keeps only in-frame clones and is missing some. The sample lists about 93,000 clones, 82% seen once, with about 4% in the top ten. The specimen was PBMCs. Every receptor here comes from a man aged 50 or older in good health and CMV-seronegative.

The V call is TRBV9, the J call TRBJ2-5; a possible D gene is TRBD2 (6 bases). The CDR3 has 14 amino acids. V lost 3 bases to trimming and J lost 0 bases, with 9 bases between them. From germline, CDR1 is SGDLS and CDR2 YYNGEE. In nucleotides, the CDR3 is TGTGCCAGCAGCGGGGGAGGAAACCAAGAGACCCAGTACTTC. This translates into CASSGGGNQETQYF.

This chain links TRBV10-3 with TRBJ2-7; 9 bases agree with TRBD1. The CDR3 is 15 residues long. J gave up 3 bases and V 0 bases, and 3 bases lay outside the gene matches. In germline, CDR1 is ENHRY, CDR2 SYGVKD. The CDR3 loop reads CAISESGQGSYEQYF. CDR3 in DNA: TGTGCCATCAGTGAGTCGGGACAGGGAAGCTACGAGCAGTACTTC.

This clone was counted between two and nine times. V usage is TRBV28 and J usage is TRBJ2-5; 7 nucleotides line up with TRBD2. The CDR3 totals 13 residues. Germline V gene lookup returns CDR1 MDHEN and CDR2 SYDVKM. The V segment lost 3 bases and the J segment 5 bases; nucleotides outside the gene matches: 3. In nucleotides, the CDR3 is TGTGCCAGCAGTTTCGGGGGGAGGGAGACCCAGTACTTC. Encoded protein: CASSFGGRETQYF.

The chain carries TRBV2 and TRBJ2-3, with 8 bases lining up with TRBD2. There are 15 residues in the CDR3. Per germline, CDR1 SNHLY and CDR2 FYNNEI. J lost 5 bases, V lost 8 bases, and 12 bases had no gene match. CDR3 sequence: CASGGGAGAQDTQYF. CDR3 nucleotides: TGTGCCAGCGGGGGGGGAGCGGGGGCACAAGATACGCAGTATTTT.

The rearrangement joins TRBV5-1 to TRBJ1-2; no definite D call. Trimming left V 0 bases short and J 8 bases short, with 11 bases between. CDR1 is SGHRS, CDR2 YFSETQ, per germline. The CDR3 consists of 13 residues. Here the CDR3 DNA reads TGCGCCAGCAGCTTGGTAGGGAGAGGGGGCTACACCTTC. Translated: CASSLVGRGGYTF.

In its sample, this clone was seen a few times. J is TRBJ2-7 and V is TRBV4-1; 9 nucleotides line up with TRBD2. V gave up 3 bases and J gave up 3 bases; unmatched junction bases: 6. Germline assignment: CDR1 MGHRA and CDR2 YSYEKL. There are 15 residues in the CDR3. CDR3 in amino acids: CASSQGSGRNYEQYF. The CDR3 nucleotides are TGCGCCAGCAGCCAGGGGAGCGGGAGGAACTACGAGCAGTACTTC.

Note on this clone: Other DNA sequences in the same sample also yield this CDR3. V and J are TRBV4-1 and TRBJ2-1; TRBD2 matches at 11 bases. The ends lost 8 bases at V and 10 bases at J; junction bases unmatched: 13. The CDR3 sequence is 15 residues long. From germline, CDR1 is MGHRA and CDR2 YSYEKL. Written as DNA, the CDR3 is TGCGCCAGCCGCACGGGACTAGCGGCCAGCAACGAGCAGTTCTTC. Protein product: CASRTGLAASNEQFF.

The chain links TRBV4-2 to TRBJ2-3; 12 positions match TRBD2. The CDR3 sequence is 18 residues long. Germline loops: CDR1 LGHNA, CDR2 YNFKEQ. V lost 5 bases, J lost 5 bases, and 14 bases stayed unmatched. The CDR3 coding sequence is TGTGCCAGCAGCTCTCGTCGGACTAGCGGGGTGAGGGAAGATACGCAGTATTTT. Translating gives CASSSRRTSGVREDTQYF.

The chain uses TRBV5-8 and TRBJ1-1, with unresolved D. The CDR3 covers 14 residues. Germline lookup yields CDR1 SGHTS and CDR2 YDEGEE. The ends were cut back, 6 bases at V and 1 base at J, with 13 bases in the middle. The CDR3 coding sequence is TGTGCCAGCAAGGGAGGCCCTGGGAACACTGAAGCTTTCTTT. It specifies CASKGGPGNTEAFF.

The chain uses TRBV5-1 and TRBJ1-4, with 10 bases identical to TRBD1. CDR1 is SGHRS and CDR2 is YFSETQ in the germline V gene. The CDR3 consists of 15 residues. Germline trimming cut 0 bases from V and 6 bases from J; bases unmatched to any gene: 2. This CDR3 is CASSLAGTGDEKLFF. The DNA of the CDR3 is TGCGCCAGCAGCTTGGCCGGGACAGGGGATGAAAAACTGTTTTTT.

This sequence joins TRBV5-6 and TRBJ1-1; 9 nucleotides match TRBD1. The CDR3 has 15 residues. J gave up 3 bases and V 3 bases, and 6 bases lay outside the gene matches. Germline V gene sequence: CDR1 SGHDT, CDR2 YYEEEE. The CDR3 spells CASSWGTGTDTEAFF. CDR3 nucleotide sequence: TGTGCCAGCAGCTGGGGGACAGGGACCGACACTGAAGCTTTCTTT.

The chain couples TRBV28 to TRBJ2-6, with a possible D match to TRBD2 (7 bases). Germline lookup yields CDR1 MDHEN and CDR2 SYDVKM. With 7 bases removed from V and 2 bases from J, the gap between germline ends came to 12 bases. The CDR3 has 15 amino acids. In DNA form, the CDR3 reads TGTGCCAGCACCCTAGGGGGGGCTGGGGCCAACGTCCTGACTTTC. Protein product: CASTLGGAGANVLTF.

This clone was found once. This CDR3 is also generated by other DNA sequences in the sample. The CDR3 DNA follows: TGCAGCGTTACGGGGGGATTTAATCAGCCCCAGCATTTT. Translating it yields CSVTGGFNQPQHF. V gene TRBV29-1 combines with J gene TRBJ1-5; tentatively, D is TRBD1 (5 bases). Between the trimmed V and J ends, which lost 5 bases and 4 bases, there was a span of 12 bases. The CDR3 loop spans 13 amino acids. From germline, CDR1 is SQVTM and CDR2 ANQGSEA.

This chain connects TRBV5-1 to TRBJ1-2; a possible D gene is TRBD1 (6 bases). V was trimmed by 0 bases and J by 5 bases, leaving 8 bases between them. CDR1 is SGHRS and CDR2 is YFSETQ in the germline V gene. CDR3 length: 13 residues. The CDR3 DNA sequence: TGCGCCAGCAGCTTGGTTCAGGGGTATGGCTACACCTTC. It encodes CASSLVQGYGYTF.

This clone was counted between two and nine times. The sample carries other DNA sequences with the same CDR3. The chain has TRBV19 and TRBJ1-5, with TRBD1 matching 8 bases. In germline, CDR1 is LNHDA, CDR2 SQIVND (reference sequence). The CDR3 is made up of 14 amino acids. The ends lost 3 bases at V and 6 bases at J; junction bases unmatched: 4. The CDR3 reads CASSIGQGAQPQHF. The CDR3 DNA sequence: TGTGCCAGTAGTATTGGACAGGGTGCTCAGCCCCAGCATTTT.

This chain links TRBV28 with TRBJ1-5; D not certain. Germline V gene sequence: CDR1 MDHEN, CDR2 SYDVKM. V lost 3 bases, J lost 6 bases, and 15 bases lay in between. The CDR3 contains 15 residues. CDR3 sequence reads: CASSLDGRVRQPQHF. DNA of the CDR3: TGTGCCAGCAGTTTGGATGGGAGGGTCCGTCAGCCCCAGCATTTT.

The J gene is TRBJ2-7, the V gene TRBV6-5; 9 bases match TRBD1. CDR3 length: 15 residues. The V gene end was trimmed by 6 bases and the J gene end by 2 bases; junction bases not matched to a gene: 8. Germline lookup yields CDR1 MNHEY and CDR2 SVGAGI. CDR3 sequence (DNA): TGTGCCAGCAGCCCGGGACAGGGTTTTACCTACGAGCAGTACTTC. It is translated as CASSPGQGFTYEQYF.

V is TRBV18 and J is TRBJ2-2; D is unresolved. V lost 3 bases and J 2 bases, leaving 13 bases between the germline ends. Germline V gene data show CDR1 as KGHSH and CDR2 as LQKENI. This CDR3 has 16 residues. CDR3 sequence (DNA): TGTGCCAGCTCACCCACAGTGGCCCCTAACACCGGGGAGCTGTTTTTT. Protein product: CASSPTVAPNTGELFF.

V usage is TRBV10-1 and J usage is TRBJ2-7; 8 bases line up with TRBD1. Germline-derived CDR1 and CDR2 are WNHNN and SYGVQD (reference sequence). The CDR3 totals 17 residues. Trimming cost V 7 bases and J 3 bases; bases outside gene matches: 17. The CDR3 DNA reads TGCGCCAGCAAAAGAGGTCAGAAGGGACAGGCTAGCTACGAGCAGTACTTC. It translates to CASKRGQKGQASYEQYF.